The rows below give T cell receptor beta chains drawn from one sample of a study of cytomegalovirus exposure and HLA in healthy donors. Here immunoSEQ multiplex PCR was the method, and the copy in TCRdb shows in-frame clones only, minus some. The sample contains some 65,000 clones, roughly 96% of which appear only once. The source material was PBMCs. These receptors all come from a man younger than 35 in good health and CMV-seronegative. CDR3s include the opening cysteine and the closing phenylalanine or tryptophan. Each record gives: D gene, V gene, clone size, J gene, CDR3 protein, CDR3 DNA. D genes are given only for firm matches. The size entry is marked missing in some rows and otherwise reads once, few, many or a size class.

>-|TRBV20-1|-|TRBJ1-1
CSASDNTEAFF
TGCAGTGCGTCAGATAACACTGAAGCTTTCTTT
>-|TRBV19|-|TRBJ1-3
CASSIATGPGNTIYF
TGTGCCAGTAGTATAGCCACAGGACCTGGAAACACCATATATTTT
>TRBD1|TRBV11-1|-|TRBJ2-1
CASSSGGSSYNEQFF
TGTGCCAGCAGCTCAGGGGGCAGTTCCTACAATGAGCAGTTCTTC
>-|TRBV9|-|TRBJ1-5
CASSVGGGQPQHF
TGTGCCAGCAGCGTAGGCGGGGGCCAGCCCCAGCATTTT
>TRBD2|TRBV7-9|-|TRBJ2-7
CASSSHEPSGYEQYF
TGTGCCAGCAGCTCCCATGAGCCTAGCGGCTACGAGCAGTACTTC
>-|TRBV6-1|-|TRBJ1-2
CASSGSSYGYTF
TGTGCCAGCAGTGGAAGCTCGTATGGCTACACCTTC
>TRBD1|TRBV29-1|-|TRBJ1-1
CSVRPGQANTEAFF
TGCAGCGTCCGCCCGGGACAGGCCAACACTGAAGCTTTCTTT
>TRBD1|TRBV7-9|-|TRBJ1-2
CASTPQGAHGYTF
TGTGCCAGCACCCCACAGGGGGCTCATGGCTACACCTTC
>TRBD2|TRBV7-9|-|TRBJ2-3
CASSRASGYTDTQYF
TGTGCCAGCAGTCGAGCTAGCGGGTACACAGATACGCAGTATTTT
>TRBD1|TRBV19|few|TRBJ2-7
CASSIDGTGGYEQYF
TGTGCCAGTAGTATCGATGGGACAGGGGGCTACGAGCAGTACTTC
>-|TRBV6-1|-|TRBJ2-2
CASSEAWRGWTGELFF
TGTGCCAGCAGTGAAGCTTGGAGGGGTTGGACCGGGGAGCTGTTTTTT
>-|TRBV6-5|-|TRBJ2-3
CASSYGAMSLTDTQYF
TGTGCCAGCAGTTACGGGGCAATGTCCCTCACAGATACGCAGTATTTT
>TRBD1|TRBV10-3|-|TRBJ1-2
CAISDGQGDYGYTF
TGTGCCATCAGTGATGGTCAGGGGGACTATGGCTACACCTTC
>TRBD2|TRBV29-1|-|TRBJ2-3
CSVERLAGGSDTQYF
TGCAGCGTTGAGAGGCTAGCGGGAGGTTCAGATACGCAGTATTTT
>TRBD2|TRBV4-2|-|TRBJ2-7
CASSQGLAASYEQYF
TGTGCCAGCAGCCAGGGACTAGCGGCATCCTACGAGCAGTACTTC
>TRBD1|TRBV30|-|TRBJ1-3
CAWEGAYGNTIYF
TGTGCCTGGGAGGGGGCATATGGAAACACCATATATTTT
>TRBD1|TRBV19|-|TRBJ1-1
CASINPRPGQVGEAFF
TGTGCCAGTATCAACCCTCGCCCGGGACAGGTTGGTGAAGCTTTCTTT
>TRBD2|TRBV4-2|-|TRBJ2-5
CASSQDAGETSGIIGETQYF
TGTGCCAGCAGCCAAGATGCGGGGGAGACTAGCGGGATCATAGGGGAGACCCAGTACTTC
>TRBD1|TRBV4-1|-|TRBJ1-5
CASSHWDRGQPQHF
TGCGCCAGCAGCCACTGGGACAGGGGCCAGCCCCAGCATTTT
>-|TRBV7-9|-|TRBJ2-5
CASSPSWQAGTQYF
TGTGCCAGCAGCCCCTCGTGGCAGGCGGGGACCCAGTACTTC
>-|TRBV4-2|-|TRBJ2-2
CASSQNQGKTGELFF
TGTGCCAGCAGCCAGAACCAGGGGAAAACCGGGGAGCTGTTTTTT
>-|TRBV18|-|TRBJ2-1
CASSPPERFYEQFF
TGTGCCAGCTCACCACCGGAGAGGTTCTATGAGCAGTTCTTC
>-|TRBV6-5|-|TRBJ2-7
CASRLVTGPYEQYF
TGTGCCAGCAGACTTGTGACAGGACCTTACGAGCAGTACTTC
>TRBD1|TRBV6-1|-|TRBJ1-5
CASSGPGTGGNQPQHF
TGTGCCAGCAGTGGTCCCGGGACAGGGGGCAATCAGCCCCAGCATTTT
>-|TRBV10-3|-|TRBJ2-7
CAISDYGRGIYEQYF
TGTGCCATCAGTGATTACGGGAGAGGGATCTACGAGCAGTACTTC
>-|TRBV2|-|TRBJ1-6
CASSRQLTSYNSPLHF
TGTGCCAGCAGTCGACAGTTAACCTCCTATAATTCACCCCTCCACTTT
>TRBD1|TRBV7-2|-|TRBJ1-2
CASSLDREDNYGYTF
TGTGCCAGCAGCCTGGACAGGGAGGACAACTATGGCTACACCTTC
>-|TRBV6-1|-|TRBJ2-5
CASSEGSRAAGTQYF
TGTGCCAGCAGTGAAGGCTCTCGGGCGGCGGGGACCCAGTACTTC
>TRBD1|TRBV18|-|TRBJ2-2
CASSPLDRRNTGELFF
TGTGCCAGCTCACCCCTGGACAGGAGGAACACCGGGGAGCTGTTTTTT
>-|TRBV4-1|-|TRBJ1-5
CASSQRGGEQPQHF
TGCGCCAGCAGCCAGAGGGGGGGGGAGCAGCCCCAGCATTTT
>-|TRBV4-1|-|TRBJ2-6
CASSYGGLRGGANVLTF
TGCGCCAGCAGCTACGGAGGGCTTCGGGGTGGGGCCAACGTCCTGACTTTC
>-|TRBV9|-|TRBJ2-1
CASSRGLAGTYNEQFF
TGTGCCAGCAGTCGAGGACTGGCGGGCACCTACAATGAGCAGTTCTTC
>TRBD1|TRBV6-5|-|TRBJ1-3
CASSPRGAIGNTIYF
TGTGCCAGCAGCCCCAGGGGGGCTATTGGAAACACCATATATTTT
>-|TRBV5-4|-|TRBJ2-3
CASSSGPTDTQYF
TGTGCCAGCAGTAGCGGCCCAACAGATACGCAGTATTTT
>-|TRBV30|-|TRBJ2-2
CAWSVLGFANTGELFF
TGTGCCTGGAGTGTTCTGGGCTTCGCGAACACCGGGGAGCTGTTTTTT
>TRBD1|TRBV6-6|-|TRBJ1-1
CASRFRTGTEAFF
TGTGCCAGCAGATTCAGGACAGGCACTGAAGCTTTCTTT
>TRBD1|TRBV28|-|TRBJ1-5
CASSRTGGSNQPQHF
TGTGCCAGCAGCCGGACAGGGGGGAGCAATCAGCCCCAGCATTTT
>-|TRBV28|-|TRBJ2-1
CATNRGGSNEQFF
TGTGCCACCAATAGGGGGGGGTCCAATGAGCAGTTCTTC
>TRBD1|TRBV9|-|TRBJ1-1
CASSPWGTGGRVDTEAFF
TGTGCCAGCAGCCCTTGGGGGACAGGGGGCAGGGTGGACACTGAAGCTTTCTTT
>TRBD2|TRBV5-1|once|TRBJ2-4
CASSLAGGFVNIQYF
TGCGCCAGCAGCTTAGCGGGAGGGTTTGTAAACATTCAGTACTTC
>TRBD1|TRBV6-5|once|TRBJ1-2
CASRRSGGDYGYTF
TGTGCCAGCAGACGGTCAGGGGGCGACTATGGCTACACCTTC
>-|TRBV11-2|-|TRBJ2-2
CASGVSGELFF
TGTGCCAGCGGAGTTTCCGGGGAGCTGTTTTTT
>TRBD2|TRBV7-9|-|TRBJ2-1
CASSYVLAGGPDEQFF
TGTGCCAGCAGCTACGTACTAGCGGGAGGACCGGATGAGCAGTTCTTC
>-|TRBV19|-|TRBJ1-5
CASSIDIDQPQHF
TGTGCCAGTAGTATAGACATAGATCAGCCCCAGCATTTT
>-|TRBV25-1|-|TRBJ2-1
CASSELGASVSYNEQFF
TGTGCCAGCAGTGAATTAGGGGCGTCCGTCTCCTACAATGAGCAGTTCTTC
>-|TRBV7-9|-|TRBJ1-2
CAISGRTDYGYTF
TGTGCCATTTCGGGACGGACAGATTATGGCTACACCTTC